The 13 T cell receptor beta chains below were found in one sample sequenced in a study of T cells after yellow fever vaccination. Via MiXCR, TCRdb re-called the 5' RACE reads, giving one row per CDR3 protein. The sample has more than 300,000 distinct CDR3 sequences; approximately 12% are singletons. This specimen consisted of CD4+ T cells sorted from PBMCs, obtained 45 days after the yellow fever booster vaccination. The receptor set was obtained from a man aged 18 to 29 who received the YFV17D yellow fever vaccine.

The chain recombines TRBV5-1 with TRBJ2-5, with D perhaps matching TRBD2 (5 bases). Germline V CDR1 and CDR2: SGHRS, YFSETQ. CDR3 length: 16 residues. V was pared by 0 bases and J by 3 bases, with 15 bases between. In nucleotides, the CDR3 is TGCGCCAGCAGCTTGGGTTCCGGACTTATGAAAGAGACCCAGTACTTC. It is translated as CASSLGSGLMKETQYF.

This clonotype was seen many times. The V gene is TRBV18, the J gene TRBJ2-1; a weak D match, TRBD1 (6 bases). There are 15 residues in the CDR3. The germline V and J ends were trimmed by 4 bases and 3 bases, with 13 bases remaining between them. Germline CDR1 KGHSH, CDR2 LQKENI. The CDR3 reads CASSQNTGIYNEQFF. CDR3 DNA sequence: TGTGCCAGCTCACAAAACACAGGGATCTACAATGAGCAGTTCTTC.

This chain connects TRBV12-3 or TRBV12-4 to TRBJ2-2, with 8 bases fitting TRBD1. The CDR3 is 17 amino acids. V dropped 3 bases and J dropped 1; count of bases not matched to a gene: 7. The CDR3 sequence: CASSFNFGTGNTGELFF. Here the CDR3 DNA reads TGTGCCAGCAGTTTCAATTTTGGGACAGGGAACACCGGGGAGCTGTTTTTT.

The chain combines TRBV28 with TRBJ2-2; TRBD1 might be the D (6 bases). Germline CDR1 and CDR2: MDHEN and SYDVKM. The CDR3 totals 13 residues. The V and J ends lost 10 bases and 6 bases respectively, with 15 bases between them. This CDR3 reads CATALTGPGELFF. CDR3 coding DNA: TGTGCCACCGCCTTGACAGGTCCCGGGGAGCTGTTTTTT.

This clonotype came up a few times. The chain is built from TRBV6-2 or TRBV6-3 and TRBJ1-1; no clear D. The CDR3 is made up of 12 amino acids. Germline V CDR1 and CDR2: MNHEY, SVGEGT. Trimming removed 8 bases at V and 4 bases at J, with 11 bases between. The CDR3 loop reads CASLRKSTEAFF. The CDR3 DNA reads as TGTGCCAGCCTCCGAAAGAGCACTGAAGCTTTCTTT.

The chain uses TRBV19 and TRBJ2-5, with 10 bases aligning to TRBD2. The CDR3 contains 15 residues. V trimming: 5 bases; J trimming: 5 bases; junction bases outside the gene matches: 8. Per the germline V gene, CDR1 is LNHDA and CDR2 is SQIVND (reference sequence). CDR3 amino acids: CASSQSAGGLETQYF. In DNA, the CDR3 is TGTGCCAGTAGTCAATCAGCGGGGGGGCTCGAGACCCAGTACTTC. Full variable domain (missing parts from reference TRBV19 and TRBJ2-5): DGGITQSPKYLFRKEGQNVTLSCEQNLNHDAMYWYRQDPGQGLRLIYYSQIVNDFQKGDIAEGYSVSREKKESFPLTVTSAQKNPTAFYLCASSQSAGGLETQYFGPGTRLLVL.

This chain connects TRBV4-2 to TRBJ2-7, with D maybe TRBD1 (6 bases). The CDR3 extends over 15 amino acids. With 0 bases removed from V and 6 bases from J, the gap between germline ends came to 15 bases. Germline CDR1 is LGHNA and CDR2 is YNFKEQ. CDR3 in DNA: TGTGCCAGCAGCCAAGATCGGTACAGGGTTGGCGAGCAGTACTTC. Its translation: CASSQDRYRVGEQYF.

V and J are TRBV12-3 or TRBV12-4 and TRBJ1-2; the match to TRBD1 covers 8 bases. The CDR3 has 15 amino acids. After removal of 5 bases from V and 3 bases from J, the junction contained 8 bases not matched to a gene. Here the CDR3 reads CASSDQDRADYGYTF. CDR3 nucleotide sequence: TGTGCCAGCAGTGACCAGGACAGGGCCGACTATGGCTACACCTTC.

Written as DNA, the CDR3 is TGTGCCACCAGCAGAGTCCGGTTCACAGATACGCAGTATTTT. Translation gives CATSRVRFTDTQYF. This rearrangement joins TRBV15 to TRBJ2-3; D gene unclear. The CDR3 is made up of 14 amino acids. Trimming took 1 base from V and 2 from J, leaving 7 bases between them. CDR1 is LNHNV and CDR2 is YYDKDF in the germline V gene (reference sequence).

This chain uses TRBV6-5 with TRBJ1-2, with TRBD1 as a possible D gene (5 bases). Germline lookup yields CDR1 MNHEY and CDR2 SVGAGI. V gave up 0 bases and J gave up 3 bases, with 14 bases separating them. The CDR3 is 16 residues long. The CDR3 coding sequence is TGTGCCAGCAGTTACTCAAAAGGGGAGGCTGACTATGGCTACACCTTC. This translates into CASSYSKGEADYGYTF.

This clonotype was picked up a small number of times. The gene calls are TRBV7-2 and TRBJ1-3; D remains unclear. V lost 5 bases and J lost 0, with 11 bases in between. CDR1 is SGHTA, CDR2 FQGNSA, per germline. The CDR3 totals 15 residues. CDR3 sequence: CASSRGKNSGNTIYF. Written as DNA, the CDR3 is TGTGCCAGCAGCCGAGGGAAAAACTCTGGAAACACCATATATTTT.

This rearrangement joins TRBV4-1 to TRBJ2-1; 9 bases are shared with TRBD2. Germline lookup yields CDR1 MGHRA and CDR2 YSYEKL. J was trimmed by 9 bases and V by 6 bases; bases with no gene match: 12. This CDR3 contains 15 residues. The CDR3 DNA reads TGCGCCAGCAGGACGGCGGGGGGGCCCGACAGTGAGCAGTTCTTC. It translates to CASRTAGGPDSEQFF.

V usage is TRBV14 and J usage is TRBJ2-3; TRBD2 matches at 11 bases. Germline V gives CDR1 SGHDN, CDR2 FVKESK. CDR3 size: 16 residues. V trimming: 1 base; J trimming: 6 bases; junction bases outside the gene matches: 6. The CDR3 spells CASSQGSGGAEDTQYF. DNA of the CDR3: TGTGCCAGCAGCCAAGGTAGCGGGGGGGCCGAGGATACGCAGTATTTT.